The 15 T cell receptor beta chains presented below share a single source sample, sequenced in a study of cytomegalovirus exposure and HLA in healthy donors. PCR used 60 Vbeta primers and 13 Jbeta primers. Profiling relied on immunoSEQ multiplex PCR, and the TCRdb table lists in-frame clones only, not all of them. In the table there are under 150,000 clones, about 81% of which are singletons. Sequencing was performed on PBMCs. The receptor set was obtained from a woman in her thirties or forties in good health and CMV-seropositive.

The CDR3 protein is CASSWGAEAFF. DNA of the CDR3: TGTGCCAGTAGTTGGGGGGCTGAAGCTTTCTTT. The chain combines TRBV19 with TRBJ1-1; perhaps TRBD1 as D (5 bases). The CDR3 covers 11 residues. V lost 5 bases, J lost 6 bases, and 7 bases lay in between. In germline, CDR1 is LNHDA, CDR2 SQIVND (reference sequence).

The CDR3 here is CASSSPRGAHNSPLHF. The CDR3 bases are TGTGCCAGCAGTTCTCCTCGCGGGGCACATAATTCACCCCTCCACTTT. The chain is built from TRBV6-5 and TRBJ1-6, with D maybe TRBD1 (5 bases). The CDR3 consists of 16 residues. Germline assignment: CDR1 MNHEY and CDR2 SVGAGI. Trimming pared 4 bases from V and 5 bases from J, leaving 15 bases between.

The chain recombines TRBV19 with TRBJ2-1; the match to TRBD2 covers 7 bases. This CDR3 comprises 14 residues. CDR1 and CDR2 from the germline V gene are LNHDA and SQIVND (reference sequence). V dropped 4 bases and J dropped 4; count of bases not matched to a gene: 4. The CDR3, as DNA: TGTGCCAGTAGTACCCAGCGGGAATACAATGAGCAGTTCTTC. As protein: CASSTQREYNEQFF.

This clone has only one observation. The gene calls are TRBV7-9 and TRBJ2-7; tentatively, D is TRBD1 (6 bases). The germline gives CDR1 SEHNR, CDR2 FQNEAQ (reference sequence). V gave up 5 bases and J gave up 1 base, with 15 bases separating them. There are 15 residues in the CDR3. CDR3 DNA: TGTGCCAGCAGCCCCCGTAACAGGGTTTCCTACGAGCAGTACTTC. This codes for CASSPRNRVSYEQYF.

This CDR3 is CSVRGHRLRGSGNTIYF. The CDR3 coding sequence is TGTTCCGTAAGGGGGCACCGACTTCGGGGCTCTGGAAACACCATATATTTT. The J gene is TRBJ1-3, the V gene TRBV7-9, with 7 bases matching TRBD1. Germline assignment: CDR1 SEHNR and CDR2 FQNEAQ (reference sequence). The CDR3 is made up of 17 amino acids.

The chain links TRBV29-1 to TRBJ1-1, with D uncertain. V was shortened by 6 bases and J by 0 bases, with 20 bases between the two germline ends. The CDR3 has 16 residues. Germline CDR1 and CDR2: SQVTM and ANQGSEA. CDR3 sequence: CSVVSGRRMMNTEAFF. CDR3 coding DNA: TGCAGCGTAGTCTCAGGCCGGCGCATGATGAACACTGAAGCTTTCTTT. Using reference TRBV29-1 and TRBJ1-1 for the parts outside the CDR3, the full variable domain is SAVISQKPSRDICQRGTSLTIQCQVDSQVTMMFWYRQQPGQSLTLIATANQGSEATYESGFVIDKFPISRPNLTFSTLTVSNMSPEDSSIYLCSVVSGRRMMNTEAFFGQGTRLTVV.

This clone was seen a single time. At one of its ends the junction is not consistent with the germline gene, which may arise from a read error. J is TRBJ2-5 and V is TRBV7-7, with 11 nucleotides matching TRBD1. The CDR3 has 18 residues. The germline V gene encodes CDR1 SSHAT and CDR2 FNYEAQ (reference sequence). This CDR3 is CASSKKLPGQGVEETQYF. Here the CDR3 DNA reads TGTGCTAGCAGCAAGAAGCTGCCGGGACAGGGGGTCGAGGAGACCCAGTACTTC.

V and J are TRBV18 and TRBJ1-6; 8 nucleotides match TRBD1. The J segment lost 8 bases and the V segment lost 3 bases, leaving 9 bases of the junction unmatched. The germline V gene has CDR1 KGHSH and CDR2 LQKENI. CDR3 length equals 16 residues. Here the CDR3 DNA reads TGTGCCAGCTCACCTTTGCCTGGACAGGGTTATTCACCCCTCCACTTT. It translates to CASSPLPGQGYSPLHF.

The rearrangement links TRBV5-1 to TRBJ2-7, with D possibly TRBD2 on 6 matching bases. CDR3 length equals 14 residues. V gave up 0 bases and J gave up 4 bases, with 11 bases separating them. Germline V lookup: CDR1 SGHRS, CDR2 YFSETQ. The CDR3 spells CASSLGGEGYEQYF. The CDR3 region has the DNA TGCGCCAGCAGCTTGGGGGGGGAAGGATACGAGCAGTACTTC.

CDR3 amino acids: CASTLAGVNTEAFF. The CDR3, as DNA: TGTGCCAGTACCTTGGCGGGCGTGAACACTGAAGCTTTCTTT. The chain links TRBV19 to TRBJ1-1; D is ambiguous. V was trimmed by 7 bases and J by 0 bases, leaving 12 bases between them. The CDR3 length is 14 residues. CDR1 LNHDA and CDR2 SQIVND come from the germline V gene (reference sequence).

The V gene is TRBV29-1, the J gene TRBJ1-1; the D is unclear. The length of the CDR3 is 14 residues. Trimming took 0 bases from V and 0 from J, leaving 8 bases between them. CDR1 SQVTM and CDR2 ANQGSEA come from the germline V gene. CDR3 in amino acids: CSVEDSRVNTEAFF. In DNA, the CDR3 is TGCAGCGTTGAAGATTCGCGAGTGAACACTGAAGCTTTCTTT.

This sequence joins TRBV4-1 and TRBJ1-1, with no clear D. Germline V gene data show CDR1 as MGHRA and CDR2 as YSYEKL. V dropped 0 bases and J dropped 7 bases, with 6 bases sitting between them. This CDR3 contains 12 residues. CDR3 in DNA: TGCGCCAGCAGCCAAGACGGGTTTGAAGCTTTCTTT. This encodes CASSQDGFEAFF.

The chain carries TRBV10-3 and TRBJ2-7; 8 nucleotides line up with TRBD2. J lost 5 bases, V lost 6 bases, and 21 bases had no gene match. Germline lookup yields CDR1 ENHRY and CDR2 SYGVKD. The CDR3 has 18 residues. The CDR3 DNA reads TGTGCCATCAGAACCGGGACGGGGGGGACGGGGGCGTCGGACGAGCAGTACTTC. It yields the protein CAIRTGTGGTGASDEQYF.

The rearrangement joins TRBV7-9 to TRBJ1-2, with no clear D. The CDR3 totals 14 residues. V dropped 5 bases and J dropped 10 bases, with 20 bases sitting between them. Germline V gives CDR1 SEHNR, CDR2 FQNEAQ (reference sequence). The CDR3 reads CASSPPLRWSSYTF. The CDR3 DNA reads as TGTGCCAGCAGCCCCCCCCTCCGGTGGAGTTCCTACACCTTC.

The V and J genes are TRBV11-1 and TRBJ2-1, with 7 bases lining up with TRBD2. This CDR3 is built from 16 residues. Germline CDR1 is SGHAT and CDR2 is FQDESV (reference sequence). V lost 3 bases to trimming and J lost 5 bases; unmatched junction nucleotides: 10. In DNA, the CDR3 is TGTGCCAGCAGCTTTCTGGGGCTAGCGGCTGACAATGAGCAGTTCTTC. Translating it yields CASSFLGLAADNEQFF.